The subject of this entry is one T cell receptor (beta chain). What it binds is not known. Germline CDR1 reads SNHLY; CDR2 reads FYNNEI. Trimming pared 3 bases from V and 4 bases from J, leaving 5 bases between. The CDR3 length is 12 residues. Libraries were prepared by immunoSEQ multiplex PCR; TCRdb keeps only in-frame clonotypes and omits some of them. The table includes about 88,000 clones, 60% to 80% detected once. Focal radiation and CTLA-4 blockade (ipilimumab) were tested in chemo-refractory metastatic non-small-cell lung cancer patients. The record originates from a study of radiotherapy plus CTLA-4 blockade in lung cancer. Study as a whole: In around 17% of patients, objective responses were seen; approximately 30% had disease control. Study results and limitations: Early blood T cell clone dynamics reportedly forecast response best, with interferon-beta. Blood TCR clones of tumor origin expanded after radiotherapy plus ipilimumab.

The sequenced sample was peripheral blood, obtained from a patient treated with radiotherapy plus ipilimumab. This TCR was sampled from a human donor with non-small cell lung cancer that progressed on radiotherapy plus ipilimumab. The chain uses TRBV2 and TRBJ2-3; the D is unclear. CDR3 amino acids: CASSESADTQYF. CDR3 DNA sequence: TGTGCCAGCAGTGAGAGCGCAGATACGCAGTATTTT.